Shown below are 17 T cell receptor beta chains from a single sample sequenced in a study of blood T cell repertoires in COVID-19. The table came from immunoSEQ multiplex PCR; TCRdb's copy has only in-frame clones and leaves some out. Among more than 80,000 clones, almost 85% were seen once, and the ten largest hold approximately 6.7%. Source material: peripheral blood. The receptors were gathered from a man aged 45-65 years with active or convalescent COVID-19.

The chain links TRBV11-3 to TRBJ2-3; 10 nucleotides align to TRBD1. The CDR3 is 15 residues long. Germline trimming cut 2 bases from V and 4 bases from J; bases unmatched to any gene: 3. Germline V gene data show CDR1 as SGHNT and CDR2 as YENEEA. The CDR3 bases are TGTGCCAGCAGCTTAACCGGACAGGGGGCAGATACGCAGTATTTT. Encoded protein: CASSLTGQGADTQYF.

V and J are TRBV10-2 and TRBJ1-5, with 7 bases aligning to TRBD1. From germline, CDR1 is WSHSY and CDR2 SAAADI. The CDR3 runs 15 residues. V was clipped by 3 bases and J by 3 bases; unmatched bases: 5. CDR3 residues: CASSDEGGLNQPQHF. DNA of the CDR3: TGCGCCAGCAGTGATGAAGGGGGCCTCAATCAGCCCCAGCATTTT.

Written as DNA, the CDR3 is TGTGCCAGCAGCTTACCAAGCCGATATGGCTACACCTTC. It is translated as CASSLPSRYGYTF. The V call is TRBV5-4, the J call TRBJ1-2; no definite D call. This CDR3 is built from 13 residues. Germline CDR1 reads SGHNT; CDR2 reads YYREEE (reference sequence). V was clipped by 2 bases and J by 5 bases, with 10 bases between them.

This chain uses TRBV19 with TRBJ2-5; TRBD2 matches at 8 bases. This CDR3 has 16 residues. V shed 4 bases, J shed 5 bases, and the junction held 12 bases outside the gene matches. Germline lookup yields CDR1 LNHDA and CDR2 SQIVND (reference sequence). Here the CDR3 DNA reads TGTGCCAGTAGTACCTCGCGGGGAGCGGGGGTTGAGACCCAGTACTTC. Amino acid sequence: CASSTSRGAGVETQYF.

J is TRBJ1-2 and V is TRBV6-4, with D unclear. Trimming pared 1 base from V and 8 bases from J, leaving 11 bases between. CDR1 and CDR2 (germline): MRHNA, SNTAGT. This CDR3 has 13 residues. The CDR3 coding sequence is TGTGCCAGCAGTGACTACGGGGAGTTGGGCTACACCTTC. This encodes CASSDYGELGYTF.

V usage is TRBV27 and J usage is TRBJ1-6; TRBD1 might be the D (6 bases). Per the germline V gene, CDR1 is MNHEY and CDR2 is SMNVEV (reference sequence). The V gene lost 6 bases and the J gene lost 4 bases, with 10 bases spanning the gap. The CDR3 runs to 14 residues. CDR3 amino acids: CASRGAFYNSPLHF. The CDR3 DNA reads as TGTGCCAGCAGGGGGGCCTTTTATAATTCACCCCTCCACTTT.

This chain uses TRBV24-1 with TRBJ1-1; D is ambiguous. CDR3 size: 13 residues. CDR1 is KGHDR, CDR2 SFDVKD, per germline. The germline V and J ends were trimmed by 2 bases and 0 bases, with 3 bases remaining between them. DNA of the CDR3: TGTGCCACCAGTGATTCGGTGAACACTGAAGCTTTCTTT. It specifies CATSDSVNTEAFF.

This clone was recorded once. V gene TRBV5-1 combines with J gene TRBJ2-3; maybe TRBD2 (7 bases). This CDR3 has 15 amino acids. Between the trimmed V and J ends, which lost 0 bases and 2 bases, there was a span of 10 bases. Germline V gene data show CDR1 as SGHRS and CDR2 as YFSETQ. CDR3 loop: CASSLEGGATDTQYF. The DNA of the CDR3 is TGCGCCAGCAGCTTGGAAGGGGGGGCCACAGATACGCAGTATTTT.

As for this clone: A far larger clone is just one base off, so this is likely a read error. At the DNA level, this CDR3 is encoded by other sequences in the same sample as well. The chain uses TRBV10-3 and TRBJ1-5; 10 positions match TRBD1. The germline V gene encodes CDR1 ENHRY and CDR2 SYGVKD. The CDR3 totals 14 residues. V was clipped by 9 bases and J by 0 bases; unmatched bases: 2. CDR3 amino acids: CAIGTGDSNQPQHF. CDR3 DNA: TGTGCCATTGGGACAGGGGATAGCAATCAGCCCCAGCATTTT.

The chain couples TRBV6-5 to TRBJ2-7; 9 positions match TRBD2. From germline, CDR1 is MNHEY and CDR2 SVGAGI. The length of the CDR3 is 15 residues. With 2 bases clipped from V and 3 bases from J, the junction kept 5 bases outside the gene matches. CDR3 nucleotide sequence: TGTGCCAGCAGTTACGGGCTAGCGGGGCACTACGAGCAGTACTTC. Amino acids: CASSYGLAGHYEQYF.

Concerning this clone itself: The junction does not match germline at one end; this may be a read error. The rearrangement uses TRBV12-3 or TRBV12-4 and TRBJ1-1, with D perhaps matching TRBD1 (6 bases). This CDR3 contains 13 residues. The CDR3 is CASSLSARDKLVF. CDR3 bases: TGTGCCAGCAGTTTAAGCGCCCGGGACAAGTTGGTCTTT.

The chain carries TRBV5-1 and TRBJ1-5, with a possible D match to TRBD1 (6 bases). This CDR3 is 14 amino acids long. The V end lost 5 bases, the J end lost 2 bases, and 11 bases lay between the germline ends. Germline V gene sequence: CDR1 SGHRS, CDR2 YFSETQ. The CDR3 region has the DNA TGCGCCAGCAGTTTACAGGGAGGCAATCAGCCCCAGCATTTT. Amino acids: CASSLQGGNQPQHF.

Written as DNA, the CDR3 is TGCGCCAGCAGCTTGGGGCAGGAAGAGACCCAGTACTTC. Translation: CASSLGQEETQYF. V is TRBV5-1 and J is TRBJ2-5, with D uncertain. The CDR3 contains 13 residues. Germline CDR1 and CDR2: SGHRS and YFSETQ. Between the trimmed V and J ends, which lost 0 bases and 3 bases, there was a span of 6 bases.

The CDR3 DNA reads as TGCGCCAGCAGCCAAGATAACAGGGGAAATTCACCCCTCCACTTT. This encodes CASSQDNRGNSPLHF. The chain couples TRBV4-1 to TRBJ1-6, with 7 positions matching TRBD1. Germline CDR1 and CDR2: MGHRA and YSYEKL. This CDR3 has 15 residues. The V and J ends lost 0 bases and 7 bases, in that order; junction bases with no gene match: 3.

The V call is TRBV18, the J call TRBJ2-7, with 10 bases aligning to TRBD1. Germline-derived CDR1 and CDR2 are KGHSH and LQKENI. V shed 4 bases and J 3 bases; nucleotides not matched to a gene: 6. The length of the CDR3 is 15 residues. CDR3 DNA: TGTGCCAGCTCACGCAACCGGGACAGGGGCTACGAGCAGTACTTC. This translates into CASSRNRDRGYEQYF.

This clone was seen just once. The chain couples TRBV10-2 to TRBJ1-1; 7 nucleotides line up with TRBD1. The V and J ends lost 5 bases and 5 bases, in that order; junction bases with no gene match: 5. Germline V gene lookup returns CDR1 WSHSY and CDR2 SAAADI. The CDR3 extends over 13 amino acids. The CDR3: CASSTQGDTEAFF. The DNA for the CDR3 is TGCGCCAGCAGTACCCAGGGGGATACTGAAGCTTTCTTT.

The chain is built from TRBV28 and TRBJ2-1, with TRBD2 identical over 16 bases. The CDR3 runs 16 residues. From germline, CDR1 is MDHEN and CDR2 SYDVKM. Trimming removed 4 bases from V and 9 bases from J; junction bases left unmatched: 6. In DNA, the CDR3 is TGTGCCAGCAGTTCGGGACTAGCGGGGGGGCTCTCTGAGCAGTTCTTC. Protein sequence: CASSSGLAGGLSEQFF.